This T cell receptor beta chain stems from a study of shared clonotypes between healthy human individuals. Assay used: immunoSEQ multiplex PCR; TCRdb lists only in-frame clones, some missing. The data contain under 600,000 clones, 97% of them singletons. V lost 3 bases and J lost 1, with 7 bases in between. This CDR3 spans 13 amino acids. Germline values: CDR1 SGHDT, CDR2 YYEEEE. Specimen: naive CD4+ T cells sorted from blood. Subset of the sample: CD45RA+ positively selected. The source of this sequence is a woman under 40 in good health. The chain is built from TRBV5-6 and TRBJ1-2; D is uncertain. The DNA for the CDR3 is TGTGCCAGCAGCTCCGCAGTTAACTATGGCTACACCTTC. It translates to CASSSAVNYGYTF.